Included here is one TCR beta chain sequence, with context. The V end was cut by 3 bases, the J end by 8 bases, with 13 bases between. The CDR3 loop spans 13 amino acids. The V gene's germline CDR1 is LGHDT and CDR2 YNNKEL (reference sequence). For TCR beta, libraries came from iRepertoire HTBI primers and Arm-PCR of CDR3 regions. MiXCR, run by TCRdb on the multiplex PCR reads, gives a single entry per CDR3 protein. The table records hundreds of thousands of distinct CDR3 sequences, roughly a sixth of them present only once. The entry originates in a study of regulatory T cells in long-lasting Graves disease. Stated time point: newly diagnosed GD, antithyroid drugs for less than 3 months. Following extraction of RNA from PBMCs, that RNA was used to make the TCR library.

This rearrangement joins TRBV3-1 to TRBJ1-2, with D possibly TRBD1 on 6 matching bases. This TCR derives from a female donor with Graves disease. This specimen was peripheral blood mononuclear cells (PBMCs), taken at new diagnosis, from a patient treated with antithyroid drugs. The CDR3 region is CASSQGPQGGYTF. DNA for the CDR3: TGTGCCAGCAGCCAGGGCCCTCAGGGGGGCTACACCTTC.